This TCR beta chain was recorded in a study of T cell responses to AZD1222 COVID-19 vaccine. Trimming cost V 6 bases and J 0 bases, with 13 bases left between them. The CDR3 has 14 residues. Germline CDR1 and CDR2: SGHRS and YFSETQ. Clones were read by immunoSEQ multiplex PCR, and TCRdb kept only the in-frame ones, dropping some. The sample comprises about 130,000 clones, around 94% of which are singletons, and roughly 7.2% rests with the top ten. Sequenced here: peripheral blood, sampled on day 0 of AZD1222 vaccination. The TCR originated in an adult in good health. The chain uses TRBV5-1 and TRBJ2-7; tentative D call: TRBD1 (6 bases). CDR3 sequence reads: CASIRQESSYEQYF. DNA of the CDR3: TGCGCCAGCATCCGACAGGAGAGCTCCTACGAGCAGTACTTC.